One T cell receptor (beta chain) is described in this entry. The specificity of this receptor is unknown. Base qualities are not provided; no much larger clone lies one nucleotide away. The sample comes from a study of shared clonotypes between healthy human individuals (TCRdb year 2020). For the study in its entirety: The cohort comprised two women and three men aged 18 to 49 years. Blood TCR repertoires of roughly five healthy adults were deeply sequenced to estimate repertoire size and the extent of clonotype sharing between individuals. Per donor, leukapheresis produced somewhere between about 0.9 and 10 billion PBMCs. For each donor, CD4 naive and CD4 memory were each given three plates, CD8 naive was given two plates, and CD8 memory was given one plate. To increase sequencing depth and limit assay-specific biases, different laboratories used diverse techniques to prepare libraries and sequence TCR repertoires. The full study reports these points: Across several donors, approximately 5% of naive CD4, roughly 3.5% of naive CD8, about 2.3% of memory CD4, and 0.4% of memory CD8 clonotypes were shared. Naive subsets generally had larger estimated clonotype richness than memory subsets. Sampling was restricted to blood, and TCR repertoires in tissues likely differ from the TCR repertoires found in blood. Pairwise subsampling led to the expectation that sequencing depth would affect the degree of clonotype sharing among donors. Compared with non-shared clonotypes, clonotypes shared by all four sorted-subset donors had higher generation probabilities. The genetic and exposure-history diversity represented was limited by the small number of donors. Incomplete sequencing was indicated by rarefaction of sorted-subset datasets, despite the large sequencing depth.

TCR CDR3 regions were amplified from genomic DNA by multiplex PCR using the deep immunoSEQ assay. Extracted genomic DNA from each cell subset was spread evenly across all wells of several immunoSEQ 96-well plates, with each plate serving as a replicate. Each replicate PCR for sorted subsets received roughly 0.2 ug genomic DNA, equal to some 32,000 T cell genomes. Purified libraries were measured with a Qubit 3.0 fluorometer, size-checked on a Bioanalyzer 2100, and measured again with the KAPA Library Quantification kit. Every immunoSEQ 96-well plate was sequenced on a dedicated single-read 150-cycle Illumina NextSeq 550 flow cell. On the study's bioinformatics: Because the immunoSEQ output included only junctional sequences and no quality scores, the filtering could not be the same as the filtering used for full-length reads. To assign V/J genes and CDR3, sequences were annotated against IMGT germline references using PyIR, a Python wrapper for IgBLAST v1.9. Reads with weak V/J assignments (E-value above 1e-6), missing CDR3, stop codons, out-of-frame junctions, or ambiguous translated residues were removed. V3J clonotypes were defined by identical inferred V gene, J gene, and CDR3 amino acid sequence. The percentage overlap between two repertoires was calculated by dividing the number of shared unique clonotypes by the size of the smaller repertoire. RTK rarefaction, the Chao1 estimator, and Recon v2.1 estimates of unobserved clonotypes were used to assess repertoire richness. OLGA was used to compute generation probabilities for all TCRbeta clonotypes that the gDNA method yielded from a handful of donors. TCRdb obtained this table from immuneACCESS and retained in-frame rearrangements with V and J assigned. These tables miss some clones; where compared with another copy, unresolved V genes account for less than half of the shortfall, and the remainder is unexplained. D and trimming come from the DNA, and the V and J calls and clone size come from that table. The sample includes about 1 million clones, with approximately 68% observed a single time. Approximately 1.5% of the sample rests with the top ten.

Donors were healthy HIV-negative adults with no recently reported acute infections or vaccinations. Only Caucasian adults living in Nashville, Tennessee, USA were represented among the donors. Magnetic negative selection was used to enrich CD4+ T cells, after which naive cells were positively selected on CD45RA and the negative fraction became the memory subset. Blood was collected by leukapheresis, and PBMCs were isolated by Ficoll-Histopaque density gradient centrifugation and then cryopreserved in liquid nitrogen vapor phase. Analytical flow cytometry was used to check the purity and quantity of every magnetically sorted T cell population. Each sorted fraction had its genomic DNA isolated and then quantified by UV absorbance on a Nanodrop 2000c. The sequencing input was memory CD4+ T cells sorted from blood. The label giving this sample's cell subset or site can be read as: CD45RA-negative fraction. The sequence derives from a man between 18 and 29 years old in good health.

The CDR3 reads as follows: CASSPQNRGLETQYF. The sequenced DNA is TGTGCCAGCTCACCTCAAAACAGGGGGCTGGAGACCCAGTACTTC. The chain uses TRBV18 and TRBJ2-5, with 9 bases in between that match TRBD1. Sequences KGHSH (CDR1) and LQKENI (CDR2) are obtained from the germline V gene. At the junction V is shortened by 3 bases and J by 5 bases; bases outside the gene matches: 7. From cysteine to phenylalanine, the CDR3 is 15 amino acids long. Kept here is only the CDR3 DNA, which spans 45 bases and is read in frame from base 1.